This T cell receptor (beta chain) was observed in a study of T cells in tuberculosis. Sequenced by immunoSEQ multiplex PCR; TCRdb stores in-frame clones only, minus some. The sample shows 25,000 to 35,000 clones, approximately 93% of them seen only once. This clone was picked up one time. The CDR3 length is 15 residues. From germline, CDR1 is SGDLS and CDR2 YYNGEE. Trimming stripped 1 base from V and 6 bases from J, with 13 bases between. At study entry, adolescents had tuberculin skin tests and IGRA screening. The sample comprised PBMCs. The source of this sequence is a donor aged 10-29 years with latent tuberculosis or without tuberculosis infection. The rearrangement uses TRBV9 and TRBJ2-2, with D unclear. The CDR3 loop reads CASSVTADWSGELFF. Written as DNA, the CDR3 is TGTGCCAGCAGCGTAACGGCCGACTGGTCCGGGGAGCTGTTTTTT.